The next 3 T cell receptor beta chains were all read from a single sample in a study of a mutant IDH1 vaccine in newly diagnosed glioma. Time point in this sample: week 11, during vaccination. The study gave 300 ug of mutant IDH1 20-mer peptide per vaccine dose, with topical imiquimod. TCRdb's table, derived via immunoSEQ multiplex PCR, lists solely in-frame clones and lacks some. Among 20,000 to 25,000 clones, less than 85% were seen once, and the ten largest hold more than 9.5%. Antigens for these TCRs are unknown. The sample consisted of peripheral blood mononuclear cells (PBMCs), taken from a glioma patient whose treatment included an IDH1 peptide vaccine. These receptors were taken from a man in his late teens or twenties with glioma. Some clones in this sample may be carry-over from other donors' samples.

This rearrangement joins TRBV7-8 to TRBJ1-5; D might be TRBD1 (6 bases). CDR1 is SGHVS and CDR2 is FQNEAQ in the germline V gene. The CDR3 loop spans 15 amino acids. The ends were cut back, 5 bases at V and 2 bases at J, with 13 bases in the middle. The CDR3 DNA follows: TGTGCCAGCAGCGAACAGGGAAGGGGCAATCAGCCCCAGCATTTT. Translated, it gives CASSEQGRGNQPQHF.

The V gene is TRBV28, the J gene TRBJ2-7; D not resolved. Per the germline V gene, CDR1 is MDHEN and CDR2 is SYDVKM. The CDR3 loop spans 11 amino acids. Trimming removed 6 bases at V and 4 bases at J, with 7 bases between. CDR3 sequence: CASSPNYEQYF. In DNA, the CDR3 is TGTGCCAGCAGCCCAAATTACGAGCAGTACTTC.

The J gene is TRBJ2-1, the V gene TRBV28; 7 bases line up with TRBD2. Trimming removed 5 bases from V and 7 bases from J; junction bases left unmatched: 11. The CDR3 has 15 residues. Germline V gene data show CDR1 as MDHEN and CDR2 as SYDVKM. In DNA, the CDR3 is TGTGCCAGCAGTACTAGCGTCCCCGGGAGGAATGAGCAGTTCTTC. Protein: CASSTSVPGRNEQFF.